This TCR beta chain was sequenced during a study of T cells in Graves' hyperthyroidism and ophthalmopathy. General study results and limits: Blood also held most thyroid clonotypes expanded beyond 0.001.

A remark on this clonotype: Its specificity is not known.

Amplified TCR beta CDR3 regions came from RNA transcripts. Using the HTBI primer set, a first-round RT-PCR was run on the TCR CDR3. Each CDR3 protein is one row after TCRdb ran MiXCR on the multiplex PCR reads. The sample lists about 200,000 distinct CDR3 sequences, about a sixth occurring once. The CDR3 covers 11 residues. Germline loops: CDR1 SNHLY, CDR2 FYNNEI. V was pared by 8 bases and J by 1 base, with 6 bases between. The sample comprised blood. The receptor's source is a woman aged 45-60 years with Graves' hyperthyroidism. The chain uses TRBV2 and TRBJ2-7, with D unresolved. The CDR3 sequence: CASVISYEQYF. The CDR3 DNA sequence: TGTGCCAGCGTGATATCCTACGAGCAGTACTTC.